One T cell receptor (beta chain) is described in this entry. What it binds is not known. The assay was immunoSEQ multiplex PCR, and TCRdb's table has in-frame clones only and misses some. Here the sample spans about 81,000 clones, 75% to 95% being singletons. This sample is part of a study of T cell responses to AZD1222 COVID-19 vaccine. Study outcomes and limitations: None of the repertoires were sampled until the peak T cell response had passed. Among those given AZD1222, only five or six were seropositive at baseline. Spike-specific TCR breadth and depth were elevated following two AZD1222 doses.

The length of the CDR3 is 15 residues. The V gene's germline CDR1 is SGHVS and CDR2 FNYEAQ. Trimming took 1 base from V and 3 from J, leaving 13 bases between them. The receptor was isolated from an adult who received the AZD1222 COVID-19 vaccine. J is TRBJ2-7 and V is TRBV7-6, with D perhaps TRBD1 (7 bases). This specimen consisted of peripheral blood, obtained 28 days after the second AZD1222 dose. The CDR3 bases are TGTGCCAGCAGCTTAGGGACAGGCGGGGTCTACGAGCAGTACTTC. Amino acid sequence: CASSLGTGGVYEQYF.